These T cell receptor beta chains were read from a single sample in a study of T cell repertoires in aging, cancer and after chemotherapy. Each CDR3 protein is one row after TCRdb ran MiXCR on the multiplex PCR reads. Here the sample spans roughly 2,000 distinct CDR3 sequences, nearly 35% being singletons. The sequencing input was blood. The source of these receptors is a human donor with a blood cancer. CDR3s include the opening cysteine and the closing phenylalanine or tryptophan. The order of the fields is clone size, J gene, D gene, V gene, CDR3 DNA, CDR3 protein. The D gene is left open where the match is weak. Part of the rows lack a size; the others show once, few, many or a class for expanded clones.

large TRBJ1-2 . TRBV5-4 TGTGCCAGCAGCTTGAGGCAGGGCGACTATGGCTACACCTTC CASSLRQGDYGYTF
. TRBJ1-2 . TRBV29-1 TGCAGCGCGGGGGGGGGCGCTAACTATGGCTACACCTTC CSAGGGANYGYTF
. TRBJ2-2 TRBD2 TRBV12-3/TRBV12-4 TGTGCCAGCAAGTCTAGCGGGGGGGCCGGGGAGCTGTTTTTT CASKSSGGAGELFF
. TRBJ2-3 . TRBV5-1 TGCGCCAGCAGCTTGGGCCTTAGCGGTATTGGGTCAGATACGCAGTATTTT CASSLGLSGIGSDTQYF
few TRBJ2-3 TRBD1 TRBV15 TGTGCCACCAGCAGAGCCGACAGGGGTTGGGATACGCAGTATTTT CATSRADRGWDTQYF
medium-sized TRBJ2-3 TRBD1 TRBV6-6 TGTGCCAGCAGATATTCCGGGACAGGGACAGATACGCAGTATTTT CASRYSGTGTDTQYF
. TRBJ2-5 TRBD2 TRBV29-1 TGCAGCGGAAAGGGACTAGCGGGGGAGACCCAGTACTTC CSGKGLAGETQYF
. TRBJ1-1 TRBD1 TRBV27 TGTGCCAGCAGCCAAGCGGGACAGACGAACACTGAAGCTTTCTTT CASSQAGQTNTEAFF
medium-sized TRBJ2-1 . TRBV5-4 TGTGCCAGCAGCCAGAAGGTCCATGAGCAGTTCTTC CASSQKVHEQFF
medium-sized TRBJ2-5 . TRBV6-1 TGTGCCAGCATGGGACAAGAGACCCAGTACTTC CASMGQETQYF
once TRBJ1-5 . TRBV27 TGTGCCAGCAGCGACGGAGATCAGCCCCAGCATTTT CASSDGDQPQHF
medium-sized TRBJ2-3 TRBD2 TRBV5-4 TGTGCCAGCAGCTTGCTCCTAGCGGGGCAGGATACGCAGTATTTT CASSLLLAGQDTQYF
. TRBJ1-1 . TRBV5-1 TGCGCCAGCAGTAAGGCCAGTGTGAACACTGAAGCTTTCTTT CASSKASVNTEAFF
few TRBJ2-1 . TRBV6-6 TGTGCCAGCAGGATAGACTACAATGAGCAGTTCTTC CASRIDYNEQFF
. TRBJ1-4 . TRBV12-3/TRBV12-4 TGTGCCAGCAGTGGGCTCGTTAATGAAAAACTGTTTTTT CASSGLVNEKLFF
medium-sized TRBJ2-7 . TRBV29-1 TGCAGCGTTGAAGTTAGCTACGAGCAGTACTTC CSVEVSYEQYF
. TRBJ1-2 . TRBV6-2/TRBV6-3 TGTGCCAGAGCGGGACATAACTATGGCTACACCTTC CARAGHNYGYTF
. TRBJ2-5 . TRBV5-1 TGCGCCAGTACCGGGGACAGCCGGAGGGGGCCCCAGTACTTC CASTGDSRRGPQYF
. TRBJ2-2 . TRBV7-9 TGTGCCAGCAGCTTCTTCAGGTCCGGGACCGGGGAGCTGTTTTTT CASSFFRSGTGELFF
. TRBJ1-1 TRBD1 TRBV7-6 TGTGCCAGCAGCTTTGGGGACGGGGGCAGGGGGCTAGCTTTCTTT CASSFGDGGRGLAFF
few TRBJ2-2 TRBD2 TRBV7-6 TGTGCCAGCAGCTCCGAACGCCGACTAGCGGGGGACCCGAACACCGGGGAGCTGTTTTTT CASSSERRLAGDPNTGELFF
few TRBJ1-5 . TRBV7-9 TGTGCCAGCAGCCAATCATCAGGAACCCAGCATTTT CASSQSSGTQHF
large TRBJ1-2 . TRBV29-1 TGCACCTGGCGTCTGGGATCCTTCTACACCTTC CTWRLGSFYTF
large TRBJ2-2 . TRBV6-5 TGTGCCAGCAGACGCGGAAGTACCGGGGAGCTGTTTTTT CASRRGSTGELFF
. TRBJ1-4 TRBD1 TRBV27 TGTGCCAGCAGTTTCGGACAGGCAAATGAAAAACTGTTTTTT CASSFGQANEKLFF
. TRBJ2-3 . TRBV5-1 TGCGCCAGCAGCTGGCAGGGCCGAGGGGATACGCAGTATTTT CASSWQGRGDTQYF
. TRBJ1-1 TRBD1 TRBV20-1 TGCAGTGCGCCGGACAGGGGATTAATCACTGAAGCTTTCTTT CSAPDRGLITEAFF
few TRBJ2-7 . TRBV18 TGTGCCAGCTCATCAACACAGGGTAGGACATCCTACGAGCAGTACTTC CASSSTQGRTSYEQYF
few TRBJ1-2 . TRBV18 TGTGCCAGCTCCCCATCTGGGGGACCAAGCGGAGGCTACACCTTC CASSPSGGPSGGYTF
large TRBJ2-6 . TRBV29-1 TGCAGCGTAGGGGACACTGAAATCCCCTCTGGGGCCAACGTCCTGACTTTC CSVGDTEIPSGANVLTF
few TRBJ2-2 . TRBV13 TGTGCCAGCAGCACTTATAGGGTAACCGGGGAGCTGTTTTTT CASSTYRVTGELFF
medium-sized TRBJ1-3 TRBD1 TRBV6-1 TGTGCCAGCAGCTCGGACAGGGCCTTGGGGGCCATATATTTT CASSSDRALGAIYF
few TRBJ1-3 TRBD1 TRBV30 TGTGCCTGGAGCACAGGGGGTGCTTCTGGAAACACCATATATTTT CAWSTGGASGNTIYF
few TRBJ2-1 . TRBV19 TGTGCCAGTAGTATAGAGGGGGGGCCAAAGCAGTTCTTC CASSIEGGPKQFF
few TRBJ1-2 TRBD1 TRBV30 TGTGCCTGGAGTCCATCAGGGGGGAATGGCTACACCTTC CAWSPSGGNGYTF